Shown below are 28 T cell receptor beta chains from a single sample sequenced in a study of blood T cell repertoires in COVID-19. Sequenced by immunoSEQ multiplex PCR; TCRdb stores in-frame clones only, minus some. The sample shows a few hundred thousand clones, 75% to 90% of them seen only once. The sequencing input was PBMCs or T cells enriched from blood (not recorded which). These receptors were taken from a young woman in a cohort exposed to, infected with or recovered from COVID-19 (not recorded which).

The chain couples TRBV18 to TRBJ1-1; tentative D call: TRBD1 (6 bases). Germline-derived CDR1 and CDR2 are KGHSH and LQKENI. V was cut by 2 bases and J by 1 base, with 8 bases left in between. The CDR3 length is 14 residues. As DNA, the CDR3 is TGTGCCAGCTCACCAGGCAGGGGGAACACTGAAGCTTTCTTT. Protein: CASSPGRGNTEAFF.

V gene TRBV6-1 combines with J gene TRBJ2-3, with TRBD2 matching over 15 bases. Germline trimming cut 1 base from V and 4 bases from J; bases unmatched to any gene: 3. CDR3 size: 17 residues. From germline, CDR1 is MNHNS and CDR2 SASEGT. DNA of the CDR3: TGTGCCAGCAGTGAAGTGGGACTAGCGGGAGGTGCAGATACGCAGTATTTT. Encoded protein: CASSEVGLAGGADTQYF.

A single count supports this clone. The V call is TRBV11-3, the J call TRBJ2-3; D perhaps matches TRBD2 (6 bases). V was shortened by 1 base and J by 2 bases, with 7 bases between the two germline ends. The CDR3 is 14 residues long. Per germline, CDR1 SGHNT and CDR2 YENEEA. CDR3 residues: CASSLGGLTDTQYF. CDR3 in DNA: TGTGCCAGCAGCTTAGGGGGACTCACAGATACGCAGTATTTT.

This clone was detected once. V gene TRBV18 combines with J gene TRBJ1-1; no clear D gene. The CDR3 runs to 16 residues. V lost 2 bases and J 4 bases, leaving 17 bases between the germline ends. Germline V gene data show CDR1 as KGHSH and CDR2 as LQKENI. DNA for the CDR3: TGTGCCAGCTCACCATTAGCAACGGGGTTGGTCACTGAAGCTTTCTTT. This translates into CASSPLATGLVTEAFF.

In this sample, this clone turned up once. The rearrangement uses TRBV6-5 and TRBJ2-1; 10 bases match TRBD2. Germline CDR1 reads MNHEY; CDR2 reads SVGAGI. V was clipped by 8 bases and J by 12 bases; unmatched bases: 13. This CDR3 is built from 14 residues. The CDR3 loop is CASQGASGSTGQFF. CDR3 nucleotides: TGTGCCAGCCAAGGGGCTAGCGGGAGTACGGGGCAGTTCTTC.

J is TRBJ2-1 and V is TRBV5-1; TRBD2 matches at 7 bases. J lost 0 bases, V lost 4 bases, and 4 bases had no gene match. The CDR3 has 15 residues. Germline CDR1 is SGHRS and CDR2 is YFSETQ. CDR3 protein: CASSGPGGSYNEQFF. For the CDR3, the DNA is TGCGCCAGCAGCGGTCCGGGAGGCTCCTACAATGAGCAGTTCTTC.

J is TRBJ1-5 and V is TRBV19; 10 bases agree with TRBD1. The V gene's germline CDR1 is LNHDA and CDR2 SQIVND (reference sequence). This CDR3 is built from 14 residues. The V gene end was trimmed by 5 bases and the J gene end by 4 bases; junction bases not matched to a gene: 2. CDR3 residues: CASSGTGDNQPQHF. As DNA, the CDR3 is TGTGCCAGTAGTGGGACAGGGGATAATCAGCCCCAGCATTTT.

The chain has TRBV18 and TRBJ2-1, with 10 bases identical to TRBD2. In germline, CDR1 is KGHSH, CDR2 LQKENI. Trimming at V came to 0 bases and at J to 7 bases, leaving 15 bases not matched to a gene. The CDR3 is made up of 19 amino acids. The CDR3: CASSPPGSSGGEGWNEQFF. CDR3 DNA: TGTGCCAGCTCACCACCAGGATCAAGCGGGGGGGAGGGCTGGAATGAGCAGTTCTTC.

A single count supports this clone. This rearrangement joins TRBV6-1 to TRBJ1-2, with TRBD1 as a possible D gene (5 bases). The CDR3 spans 13 residues. Trimming shortened V by 2 bases and J by 7 bases, and 11 bases separated the two germline ends. Germline CDR1 reads MNHNS; CDR2 reads SASEGT. For the CDR3, the DNA is TGTGCCAGCAGTGAAAGTGCGGGGGGTGGCTACACCTTC. Protein: CASSESAGGGYTF.

V gene TRBV11-2 combines with J gene TRBJ2-2; tentative D call: TRBD2 (5 bases). The length of the CDR3 is 14 residues. The V and J ends lost 5 bases and 6 bases respectively, with 13 bases between them. Germline V lookup: CDR1 SGHAT, CDR2 FQNNGV. CDR3 nucleotides: TGTGCCAGCAGCGACCTGGGCGGGTCCGGGGAGCTGTTTTTT. Its translation: CASSDLGGSGELFF.

This clone was recorded once. The chain couples TRBV2 to TRBJ1-5; 7 bases are a match to TRBD1. V shed 1 base and J 4 bases; nucleotides not matched to a gene: 1. This CDR3 is built from 14 residues. Germline V lookup: CDR1 SNHLY, CDR2 FYNNEI. The CDR3 bases are TGTGCCAGCAGTGAAGGACAGGGAAATCAGCCCCAGCATTTT. It is translated as CASSEGQGNQPQHF.

The V gene is TRBV7-8, the J gene TRBJ2-1; 15 bases align to TRBD2. V gave up 5 bases and J gave up 16 bases; unmatched junction bases: 24. Germline values: CDR1 SGHVS, CDR2 FQNEAQ. CDR3 length equals 19 residues. This CDR3 reads CASSAERKLGTSGGMGQFF. CDR3 sequence (DNA): TGTGCCAGCAGCGCAGAAAGAAAACTTGGGACTAGCGGGGGGATGGGGCAATTCTTC.

This clone was seen a handful of times. J is TRBJ1-2 and V is TRBV5-6, with D possibly matching TRBD1 (5 bases). V lost 4 bases and J 4 bases, leaving 14 bases between the germline ends. Germline-derived CDR1 and CDR2 are SGHDT and YYEEEE. The CDR3 is made up of 14 amino acids. The CDR3 is CASSPRGLVYGYTF. The CDR3 DNA reads as TGTGCCAGCAGCCCCCGGGGGTTGGTCTATGGCTACACCTTC.

The J gene is TRBJ2-7, the V gene TRBV2; 9 bases agree with TRBD1. The junction had 7 bases not matched to a gene; V was cut back by 6 bases and J by 4 bases. In germline, CDR1 is SNHLY, CDR2 FYNNEI. The CDR3 runs 14 residues. The CDR3 protein is CASSKDRGDYEQYF. As DNA, the CDR3 is TGTGCCAGCAGCAAGGACAGGGGAGATTACGAGCAGTACTTC.

The chain has TRBV19 and TRBJ2-3; a weak D match, TRBD2 (6 bases). The CDR3 loop spans 14 amino acids. Trimming removed 3 bases from V and 3 bases from J, with 10 bases in between. Germline CDR1 is LNHDA and CDR2 is SQIVND (reference sequence). For the CDR3, the DNA is TGTGCCAGTAGTATCTCTGGGACTACAGATACGCAGTATTTT. Amino acid sequence: CASSISGTTDTQYF. Full variable domain (outside the CDR3, taken from reference TRBV19 and TRBJ2-3): DGGITQSPKYLFRKEGQNVTLSCEQNLNHDAMYWYRQDPGQGLRLIYYSQIVNDFQKGDIAEGYSVSREKKESFPLTVTSAQKNPTAFYLCASSISGTTDTQYFGPGTRLTVL.

This clone appeared a single time. Other DNA sequences of this sample code for an identical CDR3. The chain recombines TRBV3-1 (or the pseudogene TRBV3-2) with TRBJ2-3; D is ambiguous. The CDR3 is 13 residues long. The V gene lost 1 base and the J gene lost 2 bases, with 4 bases spanning the gap. CDR1 LGHDT and CDR2 YNNKEL come from the germline V gene (reference sequence). CDR3 protein: CASSQVVTDTQYF. The CDR3 DNA follows: TGTGCCAGCAGCCAAGTAGTCACAGATACGCAGTATTTT.

J is TRBJ1-2 and V is TRBV2, with TRBD1 matching over 8 bases. CDR3 length: 14 residues. Germline V gene lookup returns CDR1 SNHLY and CDR2 FYNNEI. V shed 3 bases and J 4 bases; nucleotides not matched to a gene: 4. CDR3 DNA: TGTGCCAGCAGTGACTGGGGACAGGTCTATGGCTACACCTTC. This codes for CASSDWGQVYGYTF.

The rearrangement joins TRBV11-3 to TRBJ1-2; TRBD1 matches at 10 bases. Germline V CDR1 and CDR2: SGHNT, YENEEA. The CDR3 loop spans 14 amino acids. The V and J ends lost 3 bases and 7 bases, in that order; junction bases with no gene match: 5. The CDR3 spells CASSFGTGVGGYTF. CDR3 coding DNA: TGTGCCAGCAGCTTTGGGACAGGGGTCGGTGGCTACACCTTC.

This chain connects TRBV4-2 to TRBJ1-1; no reliable D call. V lost 3 bases to trimming and J lost 0 bases, with 11 bases between them. This CDR3 spans 15 amino acids. Germline CDR1 LGHNA, CDR2 YNFKEQ. In DNA, the CDR3 is TGTGCCAGCAGCCAGGGAGACACCTTGAACACTGAAGCTTTCTTT. Translating gives CASSQGDTLNTEAFF.

The V and J genes are TRBV10-3 and TRBJ1-2, with a tentative D call TRBD1 (6 bases). The CDR3 loop spans 14 amino acids. Deletions cut 6 bases from V and 9 bases from J, with 20 bases between. Looked up from germline, CDR1 is ENHRY and CDR2 is SYGVKD. CDR3 amino acids: CAISGHRDTLSYTF. The CDR3 DNA sequence: TGTGCCATCAGCGGGCACCGGGACACTCTGAGCTACACCTTC.

The chain couples TRBV12-3 or TRBV12-4 to TRBJ1-1; D unclear. The CDR3 is 11 amino acids. V lost 5 bases to trimming and J lost 6 bases, with 7 bases between them. The CDR3 DNA is TGTGCCAGCAGTATCGAGGCTGAAGCTTTCTTT. Translating it yields CASSIEAEAFF.

The rearrangement links TRBV28 to TRBJ1-1, with TRBD1 as a possible D gene (6 bases). The V end lost 5 bases, the J end lost 3 bases, and 22 bases lay between the germline ends. The germline CDR1 and CDR2 sequences are MDHEN and SYDVKM. The CDR3 sequence is 17 residues long. CDR3 sequence: CASSPLRGGRKDTEAFF. As DNA, the CDR3 is TGTGCCAGCAGTCCTTTGAGGGGGGGCAGGAAGGACACTGAAGCTTTCTTT. The variable domain in full, with the rest retrieved from reference TRBV28 and TRBJ1-1, is DVKVTQSSRYLVKRTGEKVFLECVQDMDHENMFWYRQDPGLGLRLIYFSYDVKMKEKGDIPEGYSVSREKKERFSLILESASTNQTSMYLCASSPLRGGRKDTEAFFGQGTRLTVV.

V and J are TRBV5-1 and TRBJ1-4; 8 bases fit TRBD1. This CDR3 contains 15 residues. The V segment lost 2 bases and the J segment 5 bases; nucleotides outside the gene matches: 5. CDR1 is SGHRS, CDR2 YFSETQ, per germline. The CDR3 coding sequence is TGCGCCAGCAGCTTTCAGGGGGCGGAGAATGAAAAACTGTTTTTT. This translates into CASSFQGAENEKLFF.

This chain connects TRBV7-3 to TRBJ2-1, with TRBD2 as a possible D gene (5 bases). V gave up 3 bases and J gave up 0 bases, with 9 bases separating them. This CDR3 has 15 amino acids. Germline CDR1 SGHTA, CDR2 FQGTGA. In DNA, the CDR3 is TGTGCCAGCAGCTTGGAGGCAGACTCCTACAATGAGCAGTTCTTC. Protein product: CASSLEADSYNEQFF.

The chain carries TRBV2 and TRBJ1-3, with D possibly being TRBD1 (6 bases). The germline V gene encodes CDR1 SNHLY and CDR2 FYNNEI. CDR3 length equals 16 residues. V lost 5 bases and J 0 bases, leaving 14 bases between the germline ends. CDR3 nucleotides: TGTGCCAGCAGTAGCTCCGGACAGCGCTCTGGAAACACCATATATTTT. This translates into CASSSSGQRSGNTIYF.

The rearrangement links TRBV6-2 or TRBV6-3 to TRBJ1-2, with no clear D. Trimming pared 5 bases from V and 5 bases from J, leaving 15 bases between. The CDR3 has 14 amino acids. CDR1 and CDR2 (germline): MNHEY, SVGEGT. The DNA of the CDR3 is TGTGCCAGCAGTACCGGCAGGAATTTTTATGGCTACACCTTC. Translation: CASSTGRNFYGYTF.

The CDR3 loop reads CASSGQGYDGYTF. DNA of the CDR3: TGTGCCAGCTCAGGACAGGGATACGATGGCTACACCTTC. The chain couples TRBV12-3 or TRBV12-4 to TRBJ1-2; TRBD1 aligns across 8 bases. The CDR3 is 13 amino acids. Trimming removed 8 bases from V and 6 bases from J; junction bases left unmatched: 8.

The chain joins TRBV9 to TRBJ1-1; D is perhaps TRBD1 (5 bases). The CDR3 is 14 residues long. The germline V and J ends were trimmed by 3 bases and 3 bases, with 12 bases remaining between them. Germline CDR1 reads SGDLS; CDR2 reads YYNGEE. The CDR3: CASSARDWHTEAFF. CDR3 in DNA: TGTGCCAGCAGCGCCCGGGACTGGCACACTGAAGCTTTCTTT.